This T cell receptor beta chain was identified in a study of T cell responses to AZD1222 COVID-19 vaccine. This clone was recorded a few times. Its antigen is unidentified. TCRdb's copy holds only in-frame clones and misses some; the assay was immunoSEQ multiplex PCR. Of 180,000 or so clones listed, around 90% are singletons. The germline CDR1 and CDR2 sequences are WSHSY and SAAADI. The CDR3 has 17 residues. V dropped 0 bases and J dropped 6; count of bases not matched to a gene: 6. General study points: Donors were largely white British and mainly female; clonal diversity was possibly underestimated. The study found Spike-specific TCR breadth and depth rose after two AZD1222 doses. Reports say nearly half of spike-specific TCRs go after unmutated variant regions. Just six people given AZD1222 tested seropositive at baseline.

The source material was peripheral blood, sampled on day 0 of AZD1222 vaccination. The V gene is TRBV10-2, the J gene TRBJ2-2, with 11 bases aligning to TRBD1. This TCR derives from an adult in good health. CDR3 DNA sequence: TGCGCCAGCAGTGAGTCCGGGACAGGGGGTTGGCCCGGGGAGCTGTTTTTT. Translated, it gives CASSESGTGGWPGELFF.